This T cell receptor beta chain stems from a study of breast tumors, draining lymph nodes, adjacent tissues. Breast cancer patients provided tissue from their axillary draining lymph nodes. TCRdb processed the multiplex PCR reads anew with MiXCR; each CDR3 protein has one entry. The table records 170,000 or so distinct CDR3 sequences, approximately 33% of them present only once. In this sample, this clonotype turned up many times. Its antigen is as yet unknown. Study-level results: The data were judged consistent with most tumor T cells coming from lymph node and expanding in tumor. Compared with basal-like, luminal-like tumors shared significantly more repertoire with nontumor tissue.

The clonotype comes from a female donor with breast cancer. Some clones in this sample may be carry-over from other donors' samples. Sequenced material: axillary lymph node tissue.

The CDR3 sequence: CASSLAGTGQGGYTF. CDR3 DNA: TGTGCCAGCAGCTTGGCCGGAACAGGGCAGGGTGGCTACACCTTC. The rearrangement joins TRBV5-6 to TRBJ1-2; possible D gene TRBD1, 6 bases. Looked up from germline, CDR1 is SGHDT and CDR2 is YYEEEE. The CDR3 loop spans 15 amino acids. V was cut by 0 bases and J by 7 bases, with 16 bases left in between.